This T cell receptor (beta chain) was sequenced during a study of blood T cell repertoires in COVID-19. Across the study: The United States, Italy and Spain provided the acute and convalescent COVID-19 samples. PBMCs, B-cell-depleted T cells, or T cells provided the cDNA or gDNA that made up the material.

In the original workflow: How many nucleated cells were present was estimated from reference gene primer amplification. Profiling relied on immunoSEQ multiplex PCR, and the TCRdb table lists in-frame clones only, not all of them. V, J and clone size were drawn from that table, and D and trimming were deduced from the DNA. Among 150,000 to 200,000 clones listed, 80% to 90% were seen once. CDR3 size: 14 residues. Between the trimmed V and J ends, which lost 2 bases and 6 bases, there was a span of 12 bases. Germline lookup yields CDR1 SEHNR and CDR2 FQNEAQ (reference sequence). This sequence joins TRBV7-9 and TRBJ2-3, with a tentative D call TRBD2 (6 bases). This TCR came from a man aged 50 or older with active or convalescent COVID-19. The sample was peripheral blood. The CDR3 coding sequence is TGTGCCAGCAGCTTACCCGGGACTGGCGATACGCAGTATTTT. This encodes CASSLPGTGDTQYF.